The rows below give T cell receptor beta chains drawn from one sample of a study of T cell responses to AZD1222 COVID-19 vaccine. Using immunoSEQ multiplex PCR, the repertoire was profiled, and TCRdb retains in-frame clones only, with some absent. Of over 150,000 clones in the sample, about 86% were seen once. The input for sequencing was peripheral blood, taken on day 0 of AZD1222 vaccination. Source of these receptors: an adult in good health. CDR3s include the opening cysteine and the closing phenylalanine or tryptophan. The D gene is left open where the match is weak. A clone size is listed for some rows: how often the clone was seen (once, few, many), or a class if it is expanded.

size	V	D	J	CDR3	DNA
-	TRBV4-1	-	TRBJ1-5	CASSQDGSQNQPQHF	TGCGCCAGCAGCCAAGATGGAAGTCAGAATCAGCCCCAGCATTTT
once	TRBV7-8	-	TRBJ1-2	CASSAGLGGGYTF	TGTGCCAGCAGCGCGGGCCTCGGGGGGGGCTACACCTTC
-	TRBV9	-	TRBJ1-5	CASSVGGGASQPQHF	TGTGCCAGCAGCGTCGGAGGGGGTGCGAGTCAGCCCCAGCATTTT
few	TRBV27	-	TRBJ2-1	CASSLSWQPSNEQFF	TGTGCCAGCAGTTTATCATGGCAGCCTTCCAATGAGCAGTTCTTC
-	TRBV28	-	TRBJ2-7	CASSLAPGHRSAYEQYF	TGTGCCAGCAGTCTTGCTCCGGGACACCGATCTGCCTACGAGCAGTACTTC
few	TRBV7-2	-	TRBJ2-7	CASSPDRSRDGNEQYF	TGTGCCAGCAGCCCCGATCGGTCTCGGGACGGTAACGAGCAGTACTTC
-	TRBV7-9	-	TRBJ1-1	CASSSLYTEAFF	TGTGCCAGCAGCTCCCTATACACTGAAGCTTTCTTT
-	TRBV5-5	TRBD1	TRBJ1-2	CASSSDRAYGYTF	TGTGCCAGCAGCTCTGACAGGGCCTATGGCTACACCTTC
once	TRBV2	-	TRBJ1-5	CASNYRGGDQPQHF	TGTGCCAGCAACTACCGGGGAGGAGATCAGCCCCAGCATTTT
-	TRBV6-6	TRBD2	TRBJ2-1	CASIKAGGRNNEQFF	TGTGCCAGCATCAAAGCGGGGGGGAGAAACAATGAGCAGTTCTTC
-	TRBV10-3	-	TRBJ1-2	CAISPDRRAVYTF	TGTGCCATCAGTCCGGACAGAAGGGCCGTCTACACCTTC
-	TRBV9	TRBD1	TRBJ1-5	CASSDPGQGARQPQHF	TGTGCCAGCAGCGACCCGGGACAGGGGGCAAGACAGCCCCAGCATTTT
-	TRBV10-1	-	TRBJ2-3	CASSEDPSDTQYF	TGCGCCAGCAGTGAAGATCCCTCAGATACGCAGTATTTT
-	TRBV10-2	-	TRBJ1-2	CASSVGKEYGYTF	TGCGCCAGCAGTGTCGGCAAAGAATATGGCTACACCTTC
-	TRBV19	TRBD1	TRBJ1-2	CASSARQGVYGYTF	TGTGCCAGTAGTGCGCGACAGGGAGTCTATGGCTACACCTTC
-	TRBV7-9	-	TRBJ2-1	CASSEPLSSYNEQFF	TGTGCCAGCAGCGAGCCTCTAAGCTCCTACAATGAGCAGTTCTTC
once	TRBV11-2	TRBD1	TRBJ1-1	CASSLGTGQTEAFF	TGTGCCAGCAGCTTAGGGACAGGGCAAACTGAAGCTTTCTTT
-	TRBV4-2	-	TRBJ2-3	CASSQDSVDRGTDTQYF	TGTGCCAGCAGCCAAGATAGCGTCGATCGCGGCACAGATACGCAGTATTTT
-	TRBV6-5	TRBD1	TRBJ1-1	CASTKGQGAEAFF	TGTGCCAGCACTAAGGGACAGGGAGCCGAAGCTTTCTTT
-	TRBV7-2	-	TRBJ2-5	CASSFRGETQYF	TGTGCCAGCAGCTTTAGGGGAGAGACCCAGTACTTC
-	TRBV27	-	TRBJ1-4	CASSWSGVWVEKLFF	TGTGCCAGCAGTTGGTCCGGGGTATGGGTGGAGAAACTGTTTTTT
-	TRBV30	-	TRBJ2-2	CAWSVRGTGELFF	TGTGCCTGGAGTGTACGGGGCACCGGGGAGCTGTTTTTT
once	TRBV29-1	TRBD2	TRBJ2-7	CSVAPRLASRDEQYF	TGCAGCGTTGCCCCCAGACTAGCGTCGCGGGACGAGCAGTACTTC
-	TRBV19	-	TRBJ1-2	CASSTPPYGYTF	TGTGCCAGTAGTACCCCCCCTTATGGCTACACCTTC
-	TRBV18	TRBD1	TRBJ2-7	CASSPAGQGGNEQYF	TGTGCCAGCTCACCTGCTGGACAGGGAGGAAACGAGCAGTACTTC
-	TRBV20-1	TRBD1	TRBJ1-2	CSASGRGRALNYGYTF	TGCAGTGCTAGTGGGAGGGGGCGAGCCCTTAACTATGGCTACACCTTC
once	TRBV30	-	TRBJ1-3	CAWSRDTLSGNTIYF	TGTGCCTGGAGTCGGGACACCCTCTCTGGAAACACCATATATTTT
-	TRBV9	TRBD2	TRBJ2-7	CASSERGSGGSYEQYF	TGTGCCAGCAGCGAGAGGGGTAGCGGGGGCTCCTACGAGCAGTACTTC
-	TRBV19	TRBD1	TRBJ2-7	CASTPTGTYEQYF	TGTGCCAGTACTCCGACAGGGACCTACGAGCAGTACTTC
few	TRBV5-1	-	TRBJ1-5	CASSLAGYSNQPQHF	TGCGCCAGCAGCTTGGCGGGGTATAGCAATCAGCCCCAGCATTTT
-	TRBV9	-	TRBJ2-7	CASSVEGGLNYEQYF	TGTGCCAGCAGCGTAGAGGGGGGGCTTAACTACGAGCAGTACTTC
-	TRBV2	TRBD1	TRBJ2-7	CASRRQGGSYEQYF	TGTGCCAGCAGAAGACAGGGGGGCTCCTACGAGCAGTACTTC
-	TRBV19	-	TRBJ1-6	CASSRGGNSPLHF	TGTGCCAGTAGCCGCGGGGGGAATTCACCCCTCCACTTT
-	TRBV30	-	TRBJ1-5	CAWSVGGTNQPQHF	TGTGCCTGGAGTGTAGGGGGAACGAATCAGCCCCAGCATTTT
-	TRBV6-5	TRBD1	TRBJ1-2	CASSYPGQGARGYTF	TGTGCCAGCAGTTACCCCGGACAGGGGGCGCGTGGCTACACCTTC
-	TRBV6-5	TRBD1	TRBJ1-5	CATVTGDAIRQPQHF	TGTGCCACCGTGACAGGGGATGCAATCAGACAGCCCCAGCATTTT
-	TRBV6-2/TRBV6-3	TRBD1	TRBJ1-6	CASSYVRGQPGTAPLHF	TGTGCCAGCAGTTACGTTAGGGGGCAACCAGGGACGGCACCCCTCCACTTT
-	TRBV11-2	-	TRBJ1-1	CASSSLSGGRGEAFF	TGTGCCAGCAGCTCATTGAGCGGGGGAAGGGGTGAAGCTTTCTTT
few	TRBV5-4	-	TRBJ2-3	CASSLYATDTQYF	TGTGCCAGCAGCTTGTACGCCACAGATACGCAGTATTTT
-	TRBV5-6	-	TRBJ1-4	CASSEPDLRGEKLFF	TGTGCCAGCAGCGAACCGGACCTCAGGGGTGAAAAACTGTTTTTT